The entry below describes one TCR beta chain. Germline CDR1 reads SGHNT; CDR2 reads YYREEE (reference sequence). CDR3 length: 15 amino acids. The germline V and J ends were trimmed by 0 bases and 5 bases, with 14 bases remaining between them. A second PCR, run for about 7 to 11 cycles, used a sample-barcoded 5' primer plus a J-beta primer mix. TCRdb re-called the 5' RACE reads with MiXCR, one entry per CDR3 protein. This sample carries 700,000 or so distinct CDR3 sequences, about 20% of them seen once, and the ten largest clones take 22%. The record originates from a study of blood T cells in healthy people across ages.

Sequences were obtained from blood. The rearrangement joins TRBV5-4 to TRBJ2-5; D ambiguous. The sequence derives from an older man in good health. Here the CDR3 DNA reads TGTGCCAGCAGCTTGGAGGGTTTAGTAGAGGAGACCCAGTACTTC. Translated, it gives CASSLEGLVEETQYF.